This T cell receptor (beta chain) was captured in a study of T cell changes during pregnancy in multiple sclerosis. Sequencing was performed with immunoSEQ multiplex PCR; in TCRdb, only in-frame clones are kept and a portion is missing. The sample yields more than 80,000 clones, around 90% seen once. The sequence was collected from a female donor with multiple sclerosis, enrolled in a pregnancy study. Sequencing was performed on peripheral blood, taken in the first trimester of pregnancy.

The CDR3 nucleotides read TGTGCCAGCAGTGAGAAGGACATAAAGTTCTTGACTGAAGCTTTCTTT. Protein product: CASSEKDIKFLTEAFF. The chain links TRBV6-1 to TRBJ1-1; possibly TRBD1 for D (5 bases). This CDR3 has 16 amino acids. The germline V gene encodes CDR1 MNHNS and CDR2 SASEGT. The V end was cut by 3 bases, the J end by 5 bases, with 19 bases between.